The clone carrying this T cell receptor beta chain was observed at least ten times. Its target is not known. The data originate from a study of Graves' ophthalmopathy and Graves' hyperthyroidism. Between the trimmed V and J ends, which lost 8 bases and 5 bases, there was a span of 16 bases. This CDR3 comprises 13 residues. General study findings and limits: A majority of expanded thyroid clonotypes exceeding 0.001 frequency were likewise present in blood.

RNA transcripts were the template, and TCR beta CDR3 regions were amplified from them. Second-round multiplex PCR came after first-round RT-PCR with HTBI primers. TCRdb re-called the multiplex PCR reads through MiXCR, storing one row per CDR3 protein. The sample has about 620,000 distinct CDR3 sequences; 22% are singletons. Other autoimmune diseases, uncontrolled infections, pregnancy or lactation excluded patients from enrollment. Symptoms, serum thyroxine and TRAb, thyroid ultrasound, and orbital computed tomography formed the diagnostic basis. Material for sequencing was peripheral blood. This sequence originates from a woman aged 18-35 years with stable Graves' hyperthyroidism. Some clones in this sample may be carry-over from other donors' samples. J is TRBJ2-7 and V is TRBV12-3 or TRBV12-4; D is unresolved. The CDR3 region is CASALSSGNEQYF. In DNA, the CDR3 is TGTGCCAGCGCCCTATCGAGTGGGAACGAGCAGTACTTC.